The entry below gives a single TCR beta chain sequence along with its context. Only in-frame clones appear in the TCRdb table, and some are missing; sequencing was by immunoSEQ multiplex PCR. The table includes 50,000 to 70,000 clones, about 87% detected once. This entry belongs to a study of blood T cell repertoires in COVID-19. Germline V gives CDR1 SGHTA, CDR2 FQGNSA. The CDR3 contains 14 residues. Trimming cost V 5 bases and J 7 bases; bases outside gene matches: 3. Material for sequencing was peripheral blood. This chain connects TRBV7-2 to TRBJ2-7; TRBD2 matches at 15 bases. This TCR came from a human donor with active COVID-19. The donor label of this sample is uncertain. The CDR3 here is CASSRTSGREEQYF. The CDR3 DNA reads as TGTGCCAGCAGCCGGACTAGCGGGAGGGAAGAGCAGTACTTC.